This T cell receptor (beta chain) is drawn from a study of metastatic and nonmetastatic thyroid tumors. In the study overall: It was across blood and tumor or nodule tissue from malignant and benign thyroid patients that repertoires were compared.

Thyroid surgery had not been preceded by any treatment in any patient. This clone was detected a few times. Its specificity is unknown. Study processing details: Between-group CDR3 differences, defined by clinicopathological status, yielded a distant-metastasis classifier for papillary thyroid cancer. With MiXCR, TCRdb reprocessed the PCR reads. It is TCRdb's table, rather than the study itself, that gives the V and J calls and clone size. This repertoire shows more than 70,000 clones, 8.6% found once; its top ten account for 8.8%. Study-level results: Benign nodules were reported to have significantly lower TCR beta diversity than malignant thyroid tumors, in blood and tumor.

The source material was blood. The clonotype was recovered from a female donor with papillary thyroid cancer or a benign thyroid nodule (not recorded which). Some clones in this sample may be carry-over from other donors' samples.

CDR3 sequence reads: CASSYLPGSSYNSPLHF. In DNA form, the CDR3 reads TGTGCCAGCAGTTACCTTCCGGGGAGCTCCTATAATTCACCCCTCCACTTT. The V and J genes are TRBV6-5 and TRBJ1-6; D gene uncertain. This CDR3 spans 17 amino acids. Germline-derived CDR1 and CDR2 are MNHEY and SVGAGI. The V and J ends lost 2 bases and 0 bases respectively, with 11 bases between them.